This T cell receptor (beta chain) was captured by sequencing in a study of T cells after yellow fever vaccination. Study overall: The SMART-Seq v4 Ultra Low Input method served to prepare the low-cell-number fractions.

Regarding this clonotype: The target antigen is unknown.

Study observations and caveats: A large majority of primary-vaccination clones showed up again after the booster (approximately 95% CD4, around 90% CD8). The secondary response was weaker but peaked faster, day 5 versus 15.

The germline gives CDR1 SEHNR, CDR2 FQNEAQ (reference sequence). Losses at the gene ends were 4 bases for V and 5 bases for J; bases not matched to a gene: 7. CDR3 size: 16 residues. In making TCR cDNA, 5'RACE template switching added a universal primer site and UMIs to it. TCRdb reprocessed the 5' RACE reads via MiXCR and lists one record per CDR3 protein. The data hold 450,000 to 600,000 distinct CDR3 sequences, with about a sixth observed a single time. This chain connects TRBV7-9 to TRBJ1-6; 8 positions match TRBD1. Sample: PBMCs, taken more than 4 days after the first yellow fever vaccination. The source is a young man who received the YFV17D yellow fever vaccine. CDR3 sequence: CASSSTGAPNNSPLHF. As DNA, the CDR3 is TGTGCCAGCAGCTCGACAGGGGCCCCCAATAATTCACCCCTCCACTTT. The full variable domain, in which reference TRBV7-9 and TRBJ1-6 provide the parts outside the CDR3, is DTGVSQNPRHKITKRGQNVTFRCDPISEHNRLYWYRQTLGQGPEFLTYFQNEAQLEKSRLLSDRFSAERPKGSFSTLEIQRTEQGDSAMYLCASSSTGAPNNSPLHFGNGTRLTVT.